The T cell receptor (beta chain) described here comes from a study of control samples from healthy donors and cancer patients. TCRdb's table, derived via immunoSEQ multiplex PCR, lists solely in-frame clones and lacks some. Of approximately 100,000 clones in the sample, 90% were seen once. CDR3 size: 18 residues. The ends were cut back, 0 bases at V and 3 bases at J, with 21 bases in the middle. CDR1 and CDR2 (germline): SGHKS, YYEKEE (reference sequence). This sequence originates from a woman aged 18-29 years in good health. The chain couples TRBV5-5 to TRBJ1-1, with D maybe TRBD1 (6 bases). The sample taken for sequencing was blood. The CDR3 coding sequence is TGTGCCAGCAGCTTGGCGACGCAGGGGAAAGGGTTGGACACTGAAGCTTTCTTT. Its translation: CASSLATQGKGLDTEAFF.